Listed here are 32 T cell receptor beta chains from one sample, sequenced in a study of cytomegalovirus exposure and HLA in healthy donors. PCR amplification relied on 60 Vbeta primers (plus 13 Jbeta primers). Generated by immunoSEQ multiplex PCR, the TCRdb table keeps only in-frame clones and is missing some. The table has around 93,000 clones, about four fifths seen once. Specimen: PBMCs. These receptors were collected from a man aged 25 to 45 in good health and CMV-seropositive.

This clone was observed a few times. Other DNA sequences within the sample encode an identical CDR3. This chain uses TRBV6-5 with TRBJ2-7; a weak D match, TRBD1 (6 bases). V was clipped by 5 bases and J by 1 base, with 12 bases between them. The germline CDR1 and CDR2 sequences are MNHEY and SVGAGI. The CDR3 covers 14 residues. CDR3 DNA sequence: TGTGCCAGCAGTCCCCTGGACAGTTCCTACGAGCAGTACTTC. This gives the protein CASSPLDSSYEQYF.

The CDR3 DNA is TGCGCCAGCAGTGAGGGGGGTAGCGGTTCCATCTGGGGCACAGATACGCAGTATTTT. This sequence encodes CASSEGGSGSIWGTDTQYF. The V gene is TRBV10-2, the J gene TRBJ2-3; possibly TRBD2 for D (6 bases). CDR1 WSHSY and CDR2 SAAADI come from the germline V gene. CDR3 length equals 19 residues. V was trimmed by 2 bases and J by 1 base, leaving 22 bases between them.

This clone has a handful of counts. This chain links TRBV4-3 with TRBJ2-7, with 9 bases aligning to TRBD1. The V gene end was trimmed by 0 bases and the J gene end by 0 bases; junction bases not matched to a gene: 3. Germline V gene data show CDR1 as LGHNA and CDR2 as YSLEER. The CDR3 runs 16 residues. CDR3 DNA sequence: TGCGCCAGCAGCCAAGAAAGACAGGGGGTCTCCTACGAGCAGTACTTC. It encodes CASSQERQGVSYEQYF.

V is TRBV18 and J is TRBJ2-7; tentatively, D is TRBD2 (6 bases). This CDR3 has 14 amino acids. Germline CDR1 reads KGHSH; CDR2 reads LQKENI. Trimming stripped 5 bases from V and 1 base from J, with 12 bases between. CDR3 sequence: CASSTLAKSYEQYF. DNA of the CDR3: TGTGCCAGCTCAACTCTAGCGAAATCCTACGAGCAGTACTTC. Full variable domain (rest looked up from reference TRBV18 and TRBJ2-7): NAGVMQNPRHLVRRRGQEARLRCSPMKGHSHVYWYRQLPEEGLKFMVYLQKENIIDESGMPKERFSAEFPKEGPSILRIQQVVRGDSAAYFCASSTLAKSYEQYFGPGTRLTVT.

The V gene is TRBV27, the J gene TRBJ2-3; D not certain. Germline values: CDR1 MNHEY, CDR2 SMNVEV (reference sequence). V dropped 4 bases and J dropped 2 bases, with 10 bases sitting between them. This CDR3 is built from 14 residues. CDR3 DNA: TGTGCCAGCAGTTGGAAAGGAGTCACAGATACGCAGTATTTT. It codes for CASSWKGVTDTQYF.

This clone is a singleton in its sample. This chain joins TRBV5-6 and TRBJ2-4; TRBD2 aligns across 9 bases. V was pared by 4 bases and J by 8 bases, with 10 bases of the junction left unmatched. Looked up from germline, CDR1 is SGHDT and CDR2 is YYEEEE. This CDR3 comprises 15 residues. CDR3 DNA sequence: TGTGCCAGCAGCCTACGACAGGGCGGGGGGGACATTCAGTACTTC. Its protein is CASSLRQGGGDIQYF.

V is TRBV18 and J is TRBJ2-7; D not certain. Germline V gives CDR1 KGHSH, CDR2 LQKENI. The CDR3 spans 13 residues. Trimming pared 1 base from V and 3 bases from J, leaving 7 bases between. Written as DNA, the CDR3 is TGTGCCAGCTCACCACACCGGTTCTACGAGCAGTACTTC. As protein: CASSPHRFYEQYF.

The chain links TRBV6-5 to TRBJ2-7; D possibly corresponds to TRBD2 (5 bases). The CDR3 loop spans 13 amino acids. In germline, CDR1 is MNHEY, CDR2 SVGAGI. V shed 8 bases and J shed 0 bases, with 11 bases lying between them. The CDR3 protein is CASSSGTSYEQYF. In DNA, the CDR3 is TGTGCCAGCTCGAGCGGCACCTCCTACGAGCAGTACTTC.

The J gene is TRBJ1-1, the V gene TRBV6-5; weak D call: TRBD1 (6 bases). V was clipped by 5 bases and J by 5 bases, with 12 bases between them. CDR3 length equals 13 residues. Germline lookup yields CDR1 MNHEY and CDR2 SVGAGI. CDR3 protein: CASSERGGTEAFF. DNA for the CDR3: TGTGCCAGCAGTGAAAGGGGGGGAACTGAAGCTTTCTTT.

This chain connects TRBV19 to TRBJ1-2; D unclear. This CDR3 contains 10 residues. The germline gives CDR1 LNHDA, CDR2 SQIVND (reference sequence). V shed 7 bases and J shed 6 bases, with 6 bases lying between them. CDR3 region: CASKLDGYTF. The CDR3 nucleotides read TGTGCCAGTAAGCTTGATGGCTACACCTTC. The entire variable domain, with the rest obtained from reference TRBV19 and TRBJ1-2, is as follows: DGGITQSPKYLFRKEGQNVTLSCEQNLNHDAMYWYRQDPGQGLRLIYYSQIVNDFQKGDIAEGYSVSREKKESFPLTVTSAQKNPTAFYLCASKLDGYTFGSGTRLTVV.

The V gene is TRBV6-1, the J gene TRBJ1-5; TRBD1 matches 7 bases. The CDR3 has 18 amino acids. V trimming: 4 bases; J trimming: 0 bases; junction bases outside the gene matches: 12. CDR1 is MNHNS, CDR2 SASEGT, per germline. The CDR3 bases are TGTGCCAGCAGTGTAGCGATGACGGGGACAGTTAGCAATCAGCCCCAGCATTTT. This codes for CASSVAMTGTVSNQPQHF.

This chain connects TRBV7-9 to TRBJ2-3; maybe TRBD2 (5 bases). The V end lost 5 bases, the J end lost 2 bases, and 11 bases lay between the germline ends. The germline V gene encodes CDR1 SEHNR and CDR2 FQNEAQ (reference sequence). The CDR3 consists of 14 residues. The CDR3 DNA is TGTGCCAGCAGCCCCTGGACTCTCACAGATACGCAGTATTTT. Translation gives CASSPWTLTDTQYF.

The V and J genes are TRBV5-4 and TRBJ2-3; D ambiguous. V gave up 4 bases and J gave up 2 bases, with 17 bases separating them. The CDR3 is 16 amino acids. Germline lookup yields CDR1 SGHNT and CDR2 YYREEE (reference sequence). CDR3 amino acids: CASSLTSPYYTDTQYF. The CDR3, as DNA: TGTGCCAGCAGCCTTACTTCTCCCTACTACACAGATACGCAGTATTTT.

The rearrangement links TRBV30 to TRBJ1-2; D possibly corresponds to TRBD1 (6 bases). The germline V and J ends were trimmed by 5 bases and 7 bases, with 20 bases remaining between them. CDR1 and CDR2 (germline): GTSNPN, SVGIG (reference sequence). The CDR3 totals 14 residues. This CDR3 is CAWDPRGQWGGYTF. In DNA, the CDR3 is TGTGCCTGGGACCCCAGGGGCCAGTGGGGTGGCTACACCTTC. Supplemented by reference TRBV30 and TRBJ1-2, the full variable domain reads SQTIHQWPATLVQPVGSPLSLECTVEGTSNPNLYWYRQAAGRGLQLLFYSVGIGQISSEVPQNLSASRPQDRQFILSSKKLLLSDSGFYLCAWDPRGQWGGYTFGSGTRLTVV.

The gene calls are TRBV6-5 and TRBJ1-4, with 11 bases matching TRBD1. With V trimmed by 0 bases and J by 7 bases, 4 bases remained unmatched. This CDR3 comprises 16 residues. The germline V gene has CDR1 MNHEY and CDR2 SVGAGI. CDR3 coding DNA: TGTGCCAGCAGTTACTCGACAGGACAGGGGGCTGAAAAACTGTTTTTT. Translated: CASSYSTGQGAEKLFF.

The genes are TRBV4-2 and TRBJ1-4; D unclear. Germline assignment: CDR1 LGHNA and CDR2 YNFKEQ. With 4 bases removed from V and 7 bases from J, the gap between germline ends came to 7 bases. This CDR3 contains 12 residues. CDR3: CASSLLSEKLFF. CDR3 DNA sequence: TGTGCCAGCAGCCTTCTATCTGAAAAACTGTTTTTT.

J is TRBJ1-2 and V is TRBV29-1; 7 nucleotides line up with TRBD1. Germline CDR1 SQVTM, CDR2 ANQGSEA. V was clipped by 3 bases and J by 2 bases; unmatched bases: 6. The CDR3 runs 14 residues. The CDR3 DNA reads TGCAGCGTTGACTCCTTGACAGGGAACTATGGCTACACCTTC. Translated, it gives CSVDSLTGNYGYTF.

This clone appeared a single time. This chain uses TRBV28 with TRBJ2-7; no firm D call. CDR1 MDHEN and CDR2 SYDVKM come from the germline V gene. Trimming removed 1 base at V and 3 bases at J, with 7 bases between. The CDR3 length is 13 residues. CDR3 DNA: TGTGCCAGCAGTTTATTTGAACTCTACGAGCAGTACTTC. Protein: CASSLFELYEQYF.

This chain joins TRBV11-2 and TRBJ2-1; D may be TRBD2 (7 bases). The V end lost 3 bases, the J end lost 6 bases, and 18 bases lay between the germline ends. The CDR3 spans 16 residues. The germline CDR1 and CDR2 sequences are SGHAT and FQNNGV. CDR3 sequence (DNA): TGTGCCAGCAGCTTCCCTGGGGGGGCTAAGGTCAATGAGCAGTTCTTC. This translates into CASSFPGGAKVNEQFF.

This chain connects TRBV11-3 to TRBJ1-1; TRBD1 is a possible D gene (6 bases). V lost 5 bases and J 4 bases, leaving 14 bases between the germline ends. Germline CDR1 is SGHNT and CDR2 is YENEEA. The CDR3 totals 14 residues. This chain's CDR3 is CASSPRQGSTEAFF. DNA for the CDR3: TGTGCCAGCAGCCCACGTCAGGGGAGCACTGAAGCTTTCTTT.

A remark on this clone: A read error may account for a junction end that differs from germline. The chain has TRBV20-1 and TRBJ2-3, with TRBD2 identical over 13 bases. CDR1 and CDR2 (germline): DFQATT, SNEGSKA (reference sequence). This CDR3 is built from 11 residues. CDR3 bases: TGCAGTGCCGTACTAGCGGGAGGGCCGAATTTT. Translation: CSAVLAGGPNF.

This chain uses TRBV5-4 with TRBJ2-7, with D unresolved. CDR3 length equals 11 residues. V shed 4 bases and J shed 5 bases, with 7 bases lying between them. CDR1 and CDR2 from the germline V gene are SGHNT and YYREEE (reference sequence). CDR3 coding DNA: TGTGCCAGCAGCCAATCCCACGAGCAGTACTTC. Amino acids: CASSQSHEQYF.

The V gene is TRBV5-4, the J gene TRBJ2-2, with a possible D match to TRBD1 (6 bases). The CDR3 spans 15 residues. The V end was cut by 3 bases, the J end by 5 bases, with 14 bases between. The germline CDR1 and CDR2 sequences are SGHNT and YYREEE (reference sequence). CDR3 in DNA: TGTGCCAGCAGCTGGGGGACATCATCAACCGGGGAGCTGTTTTTT. It encodes CASSWGTSSTGELFF.

V is TRBV7-9 and J is TRBJ2-1, with 14 nucleotides matching TRBD2. Germline V gene sequence: CDR1 SEHNR, CDR2 FQNEAQ (reference sequence). V was clipped by 4 bases and J by 7 bases; unmatched bases: 3. The CDR3 runs to 15 residues. The DNA for the CDR3 is TGTGCCAGCAGCTCGACTAGCGGGAGGGCGAATGAGCAGTTCTTC. This gives the protein CASSSTSGRANEQFF.

V gene TRBV9 combines with J gene TRBJ2-1, with a weak D call TRBD2 (5 bases). V was shortened by 3 bases and J by 0 bases, with 10 bases between the two germline ends. This CDR3 is built from 15 residues. Germline V gene lookup returns CDR1 SGDLS and CDR2 YYNGEE. In DNA form, the CDR3 reads TGTGCCAGCAGCGCTGAGGGATCCTCCTACAATGAGCAGTTCTTC. Encoded protein: CASSAEGSSYNEQFF.

V and J are TRBV5-6 and TRBJ2-5; TRBD2 matches 11 bases. Per the germline V gene, CDR1 is SGHDT and CDR2 is YYEEEE. This CDR3 is built from 16 residues. J lost 5 bases, V lost 3 bases, and 9 bases had no gene match. The CDR3 DNA follows: TGTGCCAGCAGCTGGAGACTAGCGGGAATGGTGGAGACCCAGTACTTC. Its protein product is CASSWRLAGMVETQYF.

The rearrangement links TRBV7-2 to TRBJ2-7; TRBD1 aligns across 7 bases. The V gene end was trimmed by 3 bases and the J gene end by 2 bases; junction bases not matched to a gene: 4. This CDR3 spans 14 amino acids. The V gene's germline CDR1 is SGHTA and CDR2 FQGNSA. CDR3 coding DNA: TGTGCCAGCAGCTTCGGACAGGACCCCTACGAGCAGTACTTC. Its protein product is CASSFGQDPYEQYF. The whole variable domain, remainder taken from reference TRBV7-2 and TRBJ2-7, is GAGVSQSPSNKVTEKGKDVELRCDPISGHTALYWYRQSLGQGLEFLIYFQGNSAPDKSGLPSDRFSAERTGGSVSTLTIQRTQQEDSAVYLCASSFGQDPYEQYFGPGTRLTVT.

The chain uses TRBV28 and TRBJ1-5; 8 bases match TRBD1. This CDR3 is built from 14 residues. The V gene's germline CDR1 is MDHEN and CDR2 SYDVKM. V lost 6 bases, J lost 6 bases, and 7 bases stayed unmatched. CDR3 sequence reads: CASSQTGEGQPQHF. The CDR3 DNA reads TGTGCCAGCAGCCAGACAGGGGAGGGTCAGCCCCAGCATTTT.

Written as DNA, the CDR3 is TGTGCCAGTCAACGGGCAGGGGCAAATCAGCCCCAGCATTTT. Amino acid sequence: CASQRAGANQPQHF. V usage is TRBV6-5 and J usage is TRBJ1-5, with D tentatively TRBD1 (6 bases). CDR3 length: 14 residues. V was shortened by 9 bases and J by 4 bases, with 16 bases between the two germline ends. Germline CDR1 MNHEY, CDR2 SVGAGI.

V is TRBV7-2 and J is TRBJ1-5; TRBD1 matches 9 bases. The CDR3 loop spans 14 amino acids. Looked up from germline, CDR1 is SGHTA and CDR2 is FQGNSA. V trimming: 5 bases; J trimming: 2 bases; junction bases outside the gene matches: 1. The CDR3 sequence: CASSRDRGNQPQHF. The CDR3 DNA reads TGTGCCAGCAGCCGGGACAGGGGCAATCAGCCCCAGCATTTT.

V gene TRBV7-9 combines with J gene TRBJ2-1; 7 bases line up with TRBD2. The CDR3 runs to 15 residues. Germline CDR1 reads SEHNR; CDR2 reads FQNEAQ (reference sequence). V lost 5 bases, J lost 5 bases, and 9 bases stayed unmatched. The CDR3 DNA is TGTGCCAGCAGCCCGTCTAGCGGACCTGACAATGAGCAGTTCTTC. This sequence encodes CASSPSSGPDNEQFF.

The chain recombines TRBV5-4 with TRBJ2-1, with TRBD2 identical over 8 bases. V gave up 3 bases and J gave up 7 bases; unmatched junction bases: 9. CDR1 and CDR2 (germline): SGHNT, YYREEE (reference sequence). This CDR3 region has 15 residues. The CDR3 here is CASSSPGGVKNEQFF. In DNA form, the CDR3 reads TGTGCCAGCAGCTCGCCGGGGGGGGTAAAGAATGAGCAGTTCTTC.